A selection of T cell receptor beta chains follows, all from one sample in a study of chemoradiotherapy in HPV16-positive cancers. The repertoire was sequenced with immunoSEQ multiplex PCR; TCRdb's copy has only in-frame clones and lacks some. The data contain approximately 3,500 clones, about 88% of them singletons. Sequenced material: tumor tissue, taken from a patient who underwent chemoradiotherapy. These receptors all come from a human donor with HPV-associated anogenital cancer. CDR3s include the opening cysteine and the closing phenylalanine or tryptophan. D genes are given only for firm matches. Rows may omit the clone size; those that give it use once, few, many or a size class.

v_call	clone_size	j_call	d_call	cdr3_aa	cdr3_nt
TRBV6-6	once	TRBJ1-4	.	CASSYSGVGEKLFF	TGTGCCAGCAGTTACTCAGGGGTCGGGGAAAAACTGTTTTTT
TRBV7-9	few	TRBJ1-1	.	CASSLGTLYTEAFF	TGTGCCAGCAGCTTAGGAACACTATACACTGAAGCTTTCTTT
TRBV9	.	TRBJ2-3	.	CASSSRGGRGDTQYF	TGTGCCAGCAGCTCCCGGGGTGGGCGCGGAGATACGCAGTATTTT
TRBV2	once	TRBJ2-1	TRBD1	CASTTDRGAYNEQFF	TGTGCCAGCACTACAGACAGGGGGGCCTACAATGAGCAGTTCTTC
TRBV28	.	TRBJ1-2	.	CASTPTGFRWGGYTF	TGTGCCAGCACTCCTACAGGGTTTAGATGGGGCGGCTACACCTTC
TRBV7-9	.	TRBJ2-7	.	CASSPGGYEQYF	TGTGCCAGCAGCCCCGGGGGATACGAGCAGTACTTC
TRBV5-1	.	TRBJ1-2	TRBD1	CASSAGQFYGYTF	TGCGCCAGCAGCGCGGGACAGTTCTATGGCTACACCTTC
TRBV28	.	TRBJ2-2	TRBD1	CASSPTTGDGELFF	TGTGCCAGCAGTCCGACAACAGGGGACGGGGAGCTGTTTTTT
TRBV7-2	.	TRBJ1-2	.	CASSVAGSGGYTF	TGTGCCAGCTCAGTGGCTGGGTCGGGCGGCTACACCTTC
TRBV13	once	TRBJ1-2	.	CASSLAQPDYGYTF	TGTGCCAGCAGCTTAGCCCAGCCCGACTATGGCTACACCTTC
TRBV7-9	.	TRBJ1-4	.	CASSLGWWNEKLFF	TGTGCCAGCAGCTTAGGTTGGTGGAATGAAAAACTGTTTTTT
TRBV18	.	TRBJ2-5	.	CASSPNGETQYF	TGTGCCAGCTCACCAAATGGGGAGACCCAGTACTTC
TRBV11-2	.	TRBJ2-7	.	CASSLRPYEQYF	TGTGCCAGCAGCCTTCGTCCCTACGAGCAGTACTTC
TRBV19	.	TRBJ1-5	.	CASTLAGRTNQPQHF	TGTGCCAGCACCTTGGCGGGACGAACCAATCAGCCCCAGCATTTT
TRBV9	.	TRBJ2-7	.	CASSVEGGRDYEQYF	TGTGCCAGCAGCGTAGAGGGCGGCCGGGACTACGAGCAGTACTTC
TRBV27	.	TRBJ2-7	TRBD1	CASSLDREYEQYF	TGTGCCAGCAGTTTAGACAGGGAATACGAGCAGTACTTC